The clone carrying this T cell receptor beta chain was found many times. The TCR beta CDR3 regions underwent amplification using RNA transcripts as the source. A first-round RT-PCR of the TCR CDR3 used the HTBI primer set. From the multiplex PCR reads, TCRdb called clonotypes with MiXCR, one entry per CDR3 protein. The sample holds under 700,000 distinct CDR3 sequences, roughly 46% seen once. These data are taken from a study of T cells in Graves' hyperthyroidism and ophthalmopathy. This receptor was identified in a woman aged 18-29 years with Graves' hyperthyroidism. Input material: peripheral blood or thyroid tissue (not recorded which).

The CDR3 DNA reads TGTGCCAGCAGCCGATTGTCCCCAACGCATGGCTACACCTTC. This gives the protein CASSRLSPTHGYTF. This chain links TRBV7-8 with TRBJ1-2; D is uncertain. The V end was cut by 5 bases, the J end by 6 bases, with 16 bases between. This CDR3 has 14 residues. Germline V CDR1 and CDR2: SGHVS, FQNEAQ. Together with reference TRBV7-8 and TRBJ1-2, the CDR3 gives the full variable domain: GAGVSQSPRYKVAKRGQDVALRCDPISGHVSLFWYQQALGQGPEFLTYFQNEAQLDKSGLPSDRFFAERPEGSVSTLKIQRTQQEDSAVYLCASSRLSPTHGYTFGSGTRLTVV.